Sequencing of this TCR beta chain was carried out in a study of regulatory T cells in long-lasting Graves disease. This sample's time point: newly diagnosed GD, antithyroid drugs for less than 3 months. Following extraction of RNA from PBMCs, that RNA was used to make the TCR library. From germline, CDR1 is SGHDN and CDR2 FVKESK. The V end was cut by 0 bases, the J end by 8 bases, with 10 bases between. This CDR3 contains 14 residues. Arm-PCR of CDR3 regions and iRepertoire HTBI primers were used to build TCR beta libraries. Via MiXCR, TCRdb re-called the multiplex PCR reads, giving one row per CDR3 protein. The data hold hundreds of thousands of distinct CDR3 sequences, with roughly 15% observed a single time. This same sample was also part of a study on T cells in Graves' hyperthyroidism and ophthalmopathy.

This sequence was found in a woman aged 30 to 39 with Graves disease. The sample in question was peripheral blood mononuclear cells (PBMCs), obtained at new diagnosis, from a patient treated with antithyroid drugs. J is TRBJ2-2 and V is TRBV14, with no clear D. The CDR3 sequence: CASSQDTFGGELFF. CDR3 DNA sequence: TGTGCCAGCAGCCAAGACACCTTCGGGGGGGAGCTGTTTTTT.